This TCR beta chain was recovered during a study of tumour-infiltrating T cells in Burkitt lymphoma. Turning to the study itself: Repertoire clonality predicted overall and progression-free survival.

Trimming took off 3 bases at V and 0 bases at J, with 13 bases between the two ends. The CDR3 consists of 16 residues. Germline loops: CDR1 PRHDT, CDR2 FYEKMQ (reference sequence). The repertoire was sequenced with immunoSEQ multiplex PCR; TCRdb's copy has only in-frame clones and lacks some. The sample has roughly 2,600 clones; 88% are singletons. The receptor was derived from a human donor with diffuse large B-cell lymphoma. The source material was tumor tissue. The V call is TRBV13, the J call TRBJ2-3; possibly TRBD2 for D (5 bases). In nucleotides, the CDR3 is TGTGCCAGCAGCTTTCCCACGGGGTCTAGCACAGATACGCAGTATTTT. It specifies CASSFPTGSSTDTQYF.